This T cell receptor beta chain emerged from a study of blood T cell repertoires in COVID-19 (dated by TCRdb to the early 2020s). Study-level background: Collaborator samples came from the United States, Italy and Spain and covered acute and convalescent phases of COVID-19. The prospective study material was composed of cDNA or gDNA derived from T cells, B-cell-depleted T cells, or PBMCs. Subjects who had been exposed to COVID-19, were actively infected with it, or had recovered from it provided the deeply sampled blood TCRbeta repertoires that made up the dataset. The repertoires were released in a freely available public database intended as a resource for research on the immune response to SARS-CoV-2. Samples were obtained from the ongoing ImmuneRACE study (first 160 participants) and from some 1,200 subjects provided by 6 global collaborators. Sample metadata almost always included a de-identified subject ID, COVID-19 status, age in years and sex. Where HLA class I and class II types were available, the types were taken from metadata supplied by the sample provider, not from assay-based typing. General conclusions and limits of the study: The quantity of clinical and demographic metadata differed by source and by participant and was supplied without curation.

Comment on this clone: Its binding antigen is unknown. Base quality data are lacking; no much larger clone is found one base away.

TCRbeta CDR3 regions were amplified from genomic DNA using the immunoSEQ Assay, a bias-controlled multiplex PCR. Per the authors' processing: The number of nucleated cells in each sample was estimated from the amplification of reference gene primers within the assay. To quantify the absolute abundance of each unique TCRbeta CDR3 rearrangement, sequence reads were collapsed and filtered. For each sample, productive Simpson clonality was calculated as the square root of Simpson's diversity index across productive rearrangements. TCRdb took over this immuneACCESS table, retaining in-frame rearrangements with V and J assigned. Such tables are incomplete; in checked studies, under half of the missing clones stem from an unresolved V gene, and the remainder is unexplained. The DNA was the basis for D and trimming; V, J and clone size are from that table. The sample table records roughly 400,000 clones; about 87% of these occur just once. The ten largest make up about 9.4% of the sample.

Enrolling through a virtual design, the prospective study's participants ranged in age from roughly 18 to 89 years and lived across about two dozen United States geographic areas. Cohort assignment in the prospective study relied on participant-reported clinical history from a screening survey and a study questionnaire. Recovered participants in ImmuneRACE Cohort 3 were defined as having two consecutive negative NP/OP PCR tests, clearance from a healthcare professional, or resolution of symptoms. Each participant in the prospective study had whole blood, serum and a nasopharyngeal or oropharyngeal swab collected by mobile phlebotomists. Prospective study participants could optionally give additional blood draws and questionnaires over a roughly two-month period. Before DNA extraction, prospective study blood samples were shipped either frozen or at room temperature. Spanning cysteine to phenylalanine, the CDR3 consists of 14 amino acids. Kept here is only the CDR3 DNA, which spans 42 bases and is read in frame from base 1. V trim: 7 bases; J trim: 5 bases; unmatched bases: 11. The germline V gene yields SGHRS for CDR1 and YFSETQ for CDR2.

The specimen sequenced was PBMCs or T cells enriched from blood (not recorded which). The sequence is built from TRBV5-1 and TRBJ1-1; 7 of the junction bases match TRBD1. The receptor was derived from a woman aged 45 to 65 who had recovered from COVID-19. The CDR3 protein: CASVDRLIKTEAFF. The DNA reads TGCGCCAGCGTGGACAGGCTGATTAAGACTGAAGCTTTCTTT.